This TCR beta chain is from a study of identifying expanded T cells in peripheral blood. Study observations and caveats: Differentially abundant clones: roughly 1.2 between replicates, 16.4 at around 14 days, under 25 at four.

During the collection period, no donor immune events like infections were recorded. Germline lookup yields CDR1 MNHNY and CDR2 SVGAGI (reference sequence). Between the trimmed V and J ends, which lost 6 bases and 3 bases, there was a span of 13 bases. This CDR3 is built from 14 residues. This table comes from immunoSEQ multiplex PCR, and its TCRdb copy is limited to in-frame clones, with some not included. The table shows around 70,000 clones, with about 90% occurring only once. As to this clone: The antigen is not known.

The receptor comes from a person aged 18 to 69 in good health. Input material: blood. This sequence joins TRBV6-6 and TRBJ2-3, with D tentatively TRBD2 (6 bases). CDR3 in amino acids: CASSIGLSTDTQYF. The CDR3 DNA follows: TGTGCCAGCAGCATAGGACTATCTACAGATACGCAGTATTTT.